This entry concerns a single T cell receptor (beta chain). Its antigen is currently unknown. The length of the CDR3 is 12 residues. The germline V and J ends were trimmed by 9 bases and 3 bases, with 8 bases remaining between them. Germline CDR1 MNHEY, CDR2 SMNVEV (reference sequence). This sample is part of a study of graft-versus-host responses after intestinal transplantation. On the study more broadly: Recipients obtained multivisceral, liver-intestinal, or isolated intestinal transplants.

This table comes from immunoSEQ multiplex PCR, and its TCRdb copy is limited to in-frame clones, with some not included. The table has tens of thousands of clones, 90% to 95% seen once. The study, taken as a whole, reports: GvH clonotypes were identified within recipient marrow, with a subset emerging first in ileum or blood.

The sample here was unstimulated CD8+ T cells sorted from spleen or lymph node cells, taken before intestinal transplant. The J gene is TRBJ2-2, the V gene TRBV27, with a possible D match to TRBD1 (5 bases). The clonotype was recovered from a human donor who received an intestinal transplant. This CDR3 is CASWGDTGELFF. In DNA form, the CDR3 reads TGTGCCAGTTGGGGCGACACCGGGGAGCTGTTTTTT.